The 28 T cell receptor beta chains listed next were all sequenced from one sample in a study of blood T cell repertoires in COVID-19. The method was immunoSEQ multiplex PCR; TCRdb's version includes in-frame clones alone and lacks a portion of them. The top ten hold 1.5% of the sample, which has under 200,000 clones, approximately 83% seen once. Sequencing was carried out using peripheral blood. These receptors were collected from a human donor in a cohort sampled during active COVID-19.

The J gene is TRBJ2-7, the V gene TRBV18, with a possible D match to TRBD1 (5 bases). Germline-derived CDR1 and CDR2 are KGHSH and LQKENI. The CDR3 runs to 12 residues. The V end lost 3 bases, the J end lost 9 bases, and 12 bases lay between the germline ends. Here the CDR3 reads CASSPSQGGQYF. CDR3 sequence (DNA): TGTGCCAGCTCACCGAGCCAGGGTGGGCAGTACTTC.

The chain employs TRBV9 and TRBJ2-1, with D possibly matching TRBD1 (5 bases). CDR1 SGDLS and CDR2 YYNGEE come from the germline V gene. This CDR3 region has 17 residues. The V and J ends lost 0 bases and 2 bases respectively, with 15 bases between them. The CDR3 here is CASSVEPARGTYNEQFF. CDR3 DNA sequence: TGTGCCAGCAGCGTAGAACCCGCTAGGGGTACCTACAATGAGCAGTTCTTC.

This clone has just one count. The rearrangement links TRBV29-1 to TRBJ1-3; D is unresolved. Germline V gene lookup returns CDR1 SQVTM and CDR2 ANQGSEA. This CDR3 is built from 14 residues. The V and J ends lost 7 bases and 5 bases respectively, with 18 bases between them. The CDR3 region is CSAEVLGLRNTIYF. DNA of the CDR3: TGCAGCGCCGAGGTCCTTGGTCTAAGAAACACCATATATTTT.

This clone turned up a few times. The V gene is TRBV6-5, the J gene TRBJ1-1, with a tentative D call TRBD1 (5 bases). The CDR3 is made up of 14 amino acids. Germline loops: CDR1 MNHEY, CDR2 SVGAGI. Trimming removed 4 bases at V and 0 bases at J, with 9 bases between. The CDR3 DNA sequence: TGTGCCAGCAGTTTCAGGGCGCTGAACACTGAAGCTTTCTTT. Translation: CASSFRALNTEAFF.

The V gene is TRBV19, the J gene TRBJ1-5; D remains ambiguous. V lost 4 bases to trimming and J lost 5 bases, with 6 bases between them. Germline CDR1 and CDR2: LNHDA and SQIVND (reference sequence). The CDR3 totals 12 residues. The CDR3 reads CASSNSYQPQHF. In nucleotides, the CDR3 is TGTGCCAGTAGTAATTCATATCAGCCCCAGCATTTT.

This clone was counted once. The chain is built from TRBV5-8 and TRBJ2-1; TRBD2 matches 7 bases. Germline V gene data show CDR1 as SGHTS and CDR2 as YDEGEE. This CDR3 has 14 amino acids. The trim removed 4 bases at V and 4 bases at J, leaving 5 bases unmatched. The CDR3 DNA sequence: TGTGCCAGCAGCCCTAGCGGTCCTTACAATGAGCAGTTCTTC. Its translation is CASSPSGPYNEQFF.

This sequence joins TRBV9 and TRBJ2-3; no firm D call. CDR1 is SGDLS, CDR2 YYNGEE, per germline. The length of the CDR3 is 16 residues. Trimming took off 3 bases at V and 0 bases at J, with 14 bases between the two ends. The CDR3 DNA reads TGTGCCAGCAGCGCCTCTTATGGCCCTAGCACAGATACGCAGTATTTT. Translation: CASSASYGPSTDTQYF.

V and J are TRBV25-1 and TRBJ2-2; 8 bases fit TRBD1. After removal of 5 bases from V and 4 bases from J, the junction contained 9 bases not matched to a gene. The CDR3 consists of 16 residues. From germline, CDR1 is MGHDK and CDR2 SYGVNS. The CDR3 here is CASSTRTGWSTGELFF. CDR3 sequence (DNA): TGTGCCAGCAGTACAAGGACAGGGTGGAGCACCGGGGAGCTGTTTTTT.

CDR3 DNA sequence: TGTGCCAGCAGCCCCCCGGTCGCAGGGGAAGCTTCACCCCTCCACTTT. Protein: CASSPPVAGEASPLHF. The J gene is TRBJ1-6, the V gene TRBV11-3; a possible D gene is TRBD1 (6 bases). The germline gives CDR1 SGHNT, CDR2 YENEEA. This CDR3 is built from 16 residues. Between the trimmed V and J ends, which lost 5 bases and 9 bases, there was a span of 20 bases.

The rearrangement links TRBV27 to TRBJ1-2; D may be TRBD1 (5 bases). CDR1 MNHEY and CDR2 SMNVEV come from the germline V gene (reference sequence). Trimming stripped 3 bases from V and 6 bases from J, with 11 bases between. CDR3 length equals 13 residues. The CDR3 reads CASSFRGIDGYTF. CDR3 bases: TGTGCCAGCAGTTTCCGGGGGATCGATGGCTACACCTTC.

The CDR3 here is CASRFTEGTEAFF. CDR3 DNA sequence: TGTGCCAGTAGGTTTACAGAGGGCACTGAAGCTTTCTTT. The gene calls are TRBV19 and TRBJ1-1; unclear D gene. Looked up from germline, CDR1 is LNHDA and CDR2 is SQIVND (reference sequence). V was shortened by 6 bases and J by 4 bases, with 12 bases between the two germline ends. The CDR3 sequence is 13 residues long.

This chain uses TRBV19 with TRBJ1-3; possibly TRBD1 for D (6 bases). The V end was cut by 10 bases, the J end by 0 bases, with 10 bases between. The CDR3 has 13 amino acids. Germline V CDR1 and CDR2: LNHDA, SQIVND (reference sequence). The chain's CDR3 is CATTGYSGNTIYF. In DNA form, the CDR3 reads TGTGCCACTACAGGGTACTCTGGAAACACCATATATTTT.

V and J are TRBV3-1 (or the pseudogene TRBV3-2) and TRBJ1-3, with D unclear. Between the trimmed V and J ends, which lost 6 bases and 0 bases, there was a span of 3 bases. The CDR3 is made up of 12 amino acids. Germline V gene lookup returns CDR1 LGHDT and CDR2 YNNKEL (reference sequence). CDR3 region: CASSYSGNTIYF. In nucleotides, the CDR3 is TGTGCCAGCAGTTACTCTGGAAACACCATATATTTT.

This chain uses TRBV11-1 with TRBJ2-7; 8 nucleotides align to TRBD1. Germline CDR1 is SGHAT and CDR2 is FQDESV (reference sequence). The CDR3 loop spans 14 amino acids. After removal of 5 bases from V and 2 bases from J, the junction contained 5 bases not matched to a gene. CDR3 in amino acids: CASSPGQVPYEQYF. CDR3 DNA: TGTGCCAGCAGCCCGGGACAGGTACCCTACGAGCAGTACTTC.

This clone appeared once. The rearrangement joins TRBV28 to TRBJ2-7, with 10 bases lining up with TRBD2. This CDR3 is 18 amino acids long. Germline lookup yields CDR1 MDHEN and CDR2 SYDVKM. After removal of 4 bases from V and 5 bases from J, the junction contained 17 bases not matched to a gene. The CDR3 here is CASSSSYKASGRADEQYF. Written as DNA, the CDR3 is TGTGCCAGCAGTTCCTCCTACAAGGCCAGCGGGAGGGCTGACGAGCAGTACTTC.

The CDR3 sequence is CASSEAWTVEAFF. The DNA for the CDR3 is TGTGCCAGCAGTGAAGCGTGGACAGTAGAAGCTTTCTTT. This chain uses TRBV6-1 with TRBJ1-1; D possibly corresponds to TRBD1 (6 bases). From germline, CDR1 is MNHNS and CDR2 SASEGT. This CDR3 comprises 13 residues. V lost 0 bases, J lost 8 bases, and 10 bases lay in between.

The chain couples TRBV28 to TRBJ2-5; 10 nucleotides align to TRBD1. Germline trimming cut 6 bases from V and 5 bases from J; bases unmatched to any gene: 12. This CDR3 contains 16 residues. Germline values: CDR1 MDHEN, CDR2 SYDVKM. The CDR3 loop reads CASSQHDRGLWETQYF. Written as DNA, the CDR3 is TGTGCCAGCAGCCAGCACGACAGGGGGCTATGGGAGACCCAGTACTTC.

This sequence joins TRBV3-1 (or the pseudogene TRBV3-2) and TRBJ2-7, with TRBD2 matching 7 bases. The CDR3 is 13 residues long. The germline V gene encodes CDR1 LGHDT and CDR2 YNNKEL (reference sequence). V was pared by 3 bases and J by 2 bases, with 1 base of the junction left unmatched. CDR3 sequence: CASSQGTTYEQYF. CDR3 in DNA: TGTGCCAGCAGCCAGGGGACTACCTACGAGCAGTACTTC.

The rearrangement links TRBV21-1 to TRBJ2-5; the tabulated D call, TRBD1, remains unverified against the DNA. TRBV21-1 is marked as a pseudogene. The CDR3 extends over 13 amino acids. The CDR3 bases are TGTGCCAGCAGAGGAAACAGGGGGGAGACCCAGTACTTC. Protein sequence: CASRGNRGETQYF.

The V call is TRBV5-1, the J call TRBJ2-3; TRBD1 aligns across 8 bases. This CDR3 is built from 15 residues. CDR1 is SGHRS, CDR2 YFSETQ, per germline. V was clipped by 4 bases and J by 5 bases; unmatched bases: 9. The CDR3 coding sequence is TGCGCCAGCAGCACTCAGGACAGGGAGAGAGATACGCAGTATTTT. This sequence encodes CASSTQDRERDTQYF.

The genes are TRBV15 and TRBJ2-3; 8 bases are a match to TRBD1. After removal of 7 bases from V and 3 bases from J, the junction contained 9 bases not matched to a gene. The CDR3 is 15 residues long. The germline gives CDR1 LNHNV, CDR2 YYDKDF (reference sequence). The CDR3 region has the DNA TGTGCCACCACCCAGGACAGGGATTTAACAGATACGCAGTATTTT. Encoded protein: CATTQDRDLTDTQYF. Based on the CDR3 plus reference TRBV15 and TRBJ2-3, the full variable domain is DAMVIQNPRYQVTQFGKPVTLSCSQTLNHNVMYWYQQKSSQAPKLLFHYYDKDFNNEADTPDNFQSRRPNTSFCFLDIRSPGLGDTAMYLCATTQDRDLTDTQYFGPGTRLTVL.

The V gene is TRBV27, the J gene TRBJ2-7; the match to TRBD1 covers 8 bases. The ends lost 3 bases at V and 5 bases at J; junction bases unmatched: 6. CDR3 length equals 14 residues. Germline lookup yields CDR1 MNHEY and CDR2 SMNVEV (reference sequence). This CDR3 reads CASSLPGTGNEQYF. CDR3 in DNA: TGTGCCAGCAGTTTGCCCGGGACAGGCAACGAGCAGTACTTC.

CDR3 sequence reads: CASSGEGRASPLHF. The CDR3 nucleotides are TGTGCCAGCAGTGGGGAAGGGAGGGCTTCACCCCTCCACTTT. This chain connects TRBV2 to TRBJ1-6; D gene unclear. CDR1 SNHLY and CDR2 FYNNEI come from the germline V gene. The CDR3 totals 14 residues. Trimming left V 4 bases short and J 9 bases short, with 13 bases between.

The sample holds one count of this clone. This rearrangement joins TRBV28 to TRBJ1-1, with unresolved D. Germline-derived CDR1 and CDR2 are MDHEN and SYDVKM. This CDR3 has 12 residues. V was clipped by 4 bases and J by 6 bases, with 9 bases between them. CDR3 sequence (DNA): TGTGCCAGCAGTTGGGAGCAGGCTGAAGCTTTCTTT. It is translated as CASSWEQAEAFF.

The chain carries TRBV7-9 and TRBJ2-7; 7 nucleotides align to TRBD2. The length of the CDR3 is 16 residues. Germline CDR1 and CDR2: SEHNR and FQNEAQ (reference sequence). J lost 0 bases, V lost 3 bases, and 8 bases had no gene match. The CDR3 nucleotides read TGTGCCAGCAGCTTGGGTGCGGGGGACTTCTCCTACGAGCAGTACTTC. It codes for CASSLGAGDFSYEQYF.

The chain employs TRBV29-1 and TRBJ2-3; perhaps TRBD2 as D (6 bases). V dropped 4 bases and J dropped 2 bases, with 16 bases sitting between them. Germline assignment: CDR1 SQVTM and CDR2 ANQGSEA. The CDR3 is 15 amino acids. For the CDR3, the DNA is TGCAGCGTTGCCCTGACGGGACTTAACACAGATACGCAGTATTTT. It translates to CSVALTGLNTDTQYF.

This clone was recorded once. The CDR3 reads CASSMDKPPYEQYF. For the CDR3, the DNA is TGTGCCAGCAGCATGGACAAGCCCCCCTACGAGCAGTACTTC. The genes are TRBV21-1 and TRBJ2-7; the table's D call TRBD1 went unverified against the DNA. TRBV21-1 is assigned pseudogene status. The CDR3 runs 14 residues.

The J gene is TRBJ2-5, the V gene TRBV7-9; D is uncertain. CDR3 length: 15 residues. Per the germline V gene, CDR1 is SEHNR and CDR2 is FQNEAQ (reference sequence). V was cut by 5 bases and J by 2 bases, with 15 bases left in between. This CDR3 reads CASSRPGFEQETQYF. DNA of the CDR3: TGTGCCAGCAGCCGTCCAGGTTTTGAACAAGAGACCCAGTACTTC.